The rows below give T cell receptor beta chains drawn from one sample of a study of T cells expressing NK-cell markers. TCRdb re-called the 5' RACE reads and shows each CDR3 protein once, DNA omitted. The table lists over 350,000 distinct CDR3 sequences, with about 10% in the top ten. Input material: blood T cells: a sorted CD56 or NKG2C T cell subset, CD4+ or CD8+ T cells, or bulk PBMC T cells (not recorded which). The receptor source for this set is a woman between 45 and 60 years old in good health. The CDR3 runs from the conserved cysteine through the conserved F or W.

TRBJ1-2,TRBV19,CAGRDRGTNGYTF
TRBJ1-6,TRBV30,CAWSGRAGDSPLHF
TRBJ2-1,TRBV7-3,CASSLTDREQFF
TRBJ2-3,TRBV5-1,CASSFSLEDTQYF
TRBJ2-5,TRBV13,CASSFTTSGRETQYF
TRBJ1-2,TRBV5-1,CASSLAGPGVGGYTF
TRBJ2-1,TRBV12-3/TRBV12-4,CASSRRLADGFQFF
TRBJ1-2,TRBV6-4,CASSDSPGEGGYTF
TRBJ2-2,TRBV15,CATSRDIIAGNTGELFF
TRBJ2-2,TRBV7-9,CASSLGAGGIGELFF
TRBJ2-6,TRBV5-1,CASSFTSAGANVLTF
TRBJ2-2,TRBV20-1,CSARIPSGRNTGELFF
TRBJ1-4,TRBV28,CASSFLGQATNEKLFF
TRBJ2-4,TRBV6-2/TRBV6-3,CASTFGPRVNIQYF
TRBJ1-5,TRBV10-1,CARTQVNNQPQHF
TRBJ2-1,TRBV21-1,CASSQGLADNEQFF
TRBJ2-1,TRBV3-1,CASSPSGLAGENEQFF
TRBJ2-3,TRBV12-3/TRBV12-4,CASSLSRGPSTDTQYF
TRBJ1-1,TRBV20-1,CSARDLRGGYTEAFF
TRBJ2-3,TRBV2,CASVAEGHVTDTQYF
TRBJ2-1,TRBV7-2,CASSLGYRLYNEQFF
TRBJ2-1,TRBV7-9,CASNRDRVDGEQFF
TRBJ2-1,TRBV4-1,CASSPGGAPNEQFF
TRBJ2-1,TRBV6-2/TRBV6-3,CASILDGGRGQSLNEQFF
TRBJ2-3,TRBV11-2,CASSINRDFTDTQYF
TRBJ2-5,TRBV14,CASSRPGLAAETQYF
TRBJ2-2,TRBV29-1,CSVDTAGNTGELFF
TRBJ2-1,TRBV7-9,CASKYRDRFDEQFF
TRBJ1-2,TRBV20-1,CSARARDTNYGYTF
TRBJ1-2,TRBV20-1,CSATSRAVGGYTF
TRBJ2-1,TRBV19,CASSRRSQFNEQFF
TRBJ2-1,TRBV29-1,CSVTGLNEQFF
TRBJ2-7,TRBV4-1,CASSQDPAGDEQYF
TRBJ1-1,TRBV14,CASSDPPGTEAFF
TRBJ2-1,TRBV12-3/TRBV12-4,CASSSRERYSYNEQFF
TRBJ2-7,TRBV28,CASSIHPYGYEQYF
TRBJ1-2,TRBV29-1,CSVDLRGGYTF
TRBJ2-5,TRBV4-2,CASSQVESEQTQYF
TRBJ2-3,TRBV11-2,CASSLNREMYF
TRBJ1-3,TRBV6-6,CASSSNQGSGNTIYF
TRBJ2-2,TRBV10-1,CASSEGSGAGELFF
TRBJ2-4,TRBV5-1,CASSLVTGGGNIQYF
TRBJ2-2,TRBV5-1,CASSLEGQATGELFF
TRBJ2-1,TRBV20-1,CSATGTSGRRNNEQFF
TRBJ1-5,TRBV30,CAWSTGFAGQPQHF
TRBJ2-3,TRBV6-5,CASRKGLDLSTDTQYF
TRBJ2-7,TRBV29-1,CSVGSGLDEQYF
TRBJ2-2,TRBV7-9,CASSYVGAELFF
TRBJ2-7,TRBV5-1,CASKGLFTSGAEQYF
TRBJ2-4,TRBV7-2,CASHRQGQNIQYF
TRBJ2-5,TRBV9,CASSVGPNSQETQYF
TRBJ1-1,TRBV20-1,CSGSGGTDTEAFF
TRBJ2-3,TRBV27,CASSLPNSGTDTQYF
TRBJ2-2,TRBV29-1,CSVEHLEGGELFF
TRBJ2-1,TRBV7-6,CASGQASGNPNNEQFF